These T cell receptor beta chains were read from a single sample in a study of sequential checkpoint blockade in melanoma. Assay: immunoSEQ multiplex PCR; the TCRdb copy retains only in-frame clones and omits some. The data contain some 5,100 clones, about 20% of them singletons. The specimen comprised tumor tissue (inferred from file names), sampled from a patient given nivolumab and ipilimumab in sequence. The receptors shown here come from a human donor with melanoma. Each CDR3 is given with its conserved first and last residue. Each record gives: V gene, J gene, D gene, clone size, CDR3 protein, CDR3 DNA. The D gene is left open where the match is weak. Expanded clones are given a class, and other clones once, few, many or no size at all.

V gene: TRBV6-8
J gene: TRBJ2-1
D gene: NA
clone size: many
CDR3 protein: CASRDPGPSSYNEQFF
CDR3 DNA: TGTGCCAGCAGGGATCCTGGGCCGAGCTCCTACAATGAGCAGTTCTTC

V gene: TRBV7-5
J gene: TRBJ2-1
D gene: NA
clone size: NA
CDR3 protein: CASSQGAILDNNEQFF
CDR3 DNA: TGTGCCAGCAGTCAGGGGGCTATCCTGGACAACAATGAGCAGTTCTTC

V gene: TRBV11-3
J gene: TRBJ1-1
D gene: NA
clone size: medium-sized
CDR3 protein: CASSLEGWYTEAFF
CDR3 DNA: TGTGCCAGCAGCTTAGAGGGTTGGTACACTGAAGCTTTCTTT

V gene: TRBV11-3
J gene: TRBJ2-5
D gene: TRBD2
clone size: NA
CDR3 protein: CASSSLAGGRETQYF
CDR3 DNA: TGTGCCAGCAGCTCCCTAGCGGGGGGCCGGGAGACCCAGTACTTC

V gene: TRBV28
J gene: TRBJ2-7
D gene: TRBD2
clone size: NA
CDR3 protein: CASSTGWGGEQYF
CDR3 DNA: TGTGCCAGCAGTACGGGTTGGGGGGGCGAGCAGTACTTC

V gene: TRBV2
J gene: TRBJ2-3
D gene: TRBD1
clone size: few
CDR3 protein: CASSVQGATDTQYF
CDR3 DNA: TGTGCCAGCAGTGTTCAGGGGGCAACAGATACGCAGTATTTT

V gene: TRBV6-1
J gene: TRBJ1-5
D gene: TRBD1
clone size: few
CDR3 protein: CASSEGSGGLHQPQHF
CDR3 DNA: TGTGCCAGCAGTGAAGGTTCAGGGGGACTCCATCAGCCCCAGCATTTT

V gene: TRBV6-8
J gene: TRBJ2-7
D gene: TRBD1
clone size: many
CDR3 protein: CASSYQGLEDRGPRGSEQYF
CDR3 DNA: TGTGCCAGCAGTTACCAAGGTCTCGAGGACAGGGGGCCCAGGGGGTCCGAGCAGTACTTC

V gene: TRBV6-8
J gene: TRBJ2-1
D gene: TRBD2
clone size: NA
CDR3 protein: CASSDVVAGRRGEQFF
CDR3 DNA: TGTGCCAGCAGTGATGTGGTAGCGGGGAGAAGGGGCGAGCAGTTCTTC

V gene: TRBV11-3
J gene: TRBJ2-3
D gene: TRBD2
clone size: many
CDR3 protein: CASSSPAGGLADTQYF
CDR3 DNA: TGTGCCAGCAGCTCTCCAGCGGGGGGGCTCGCAGATACGCAGTATTTT

V gene: TRBV5-1
J gene: TRBJ1-6
D gene: NA
clone size: once
CDR3 protein: CASSSTGHRGSPLHF
CDR3 DNA: TGCGCCAGCAGTAGTACAGGGCATAGAGGTTCACCCCTCCACTTT

V gene: TRBV10-3
J gene: TRBJ2-1
D gene: NA
clone size: few
CDR3 protein: CASSEDPAIYNEQFF
CDR3 DNA: TGTGCCAGCAGTGAGGACCCAGCCATCTACAATGAGCAGTTCTTC

V gene: TRBV5-1
J gene: TRBJ2-6
D gene: TRBD1
clone size: NA
CDR3 protein: CASSLSQGAAGANVLTF
CDR3 DNA: TGCGCCAGCAGCTTGAGTCAGGGGGCTGCTGGGGCCAACGTCCTGACTTTC

V gene: TRBV7-2
J gene: TRBJ2-1
D gene: NA
clone size: few
CDR3 protein: CASSFRLGVEQFF
CDR3 DNA: TGTGCCAGCAGCTTTCGTCTGGGTGTTGAGCAGTTCTTC

V gene: TRBV5-1
J gene: TRBJ1-4
D gene: NA
clone size: NA
CDR3 protein: CASSMGQPNEKLFF
CDR3 DNA: TGCGCCAGCAGCATGGGTCAACCGAATGAAAAACTGTTTTTT

V gene: TRBV30
J gene: TRBJ1-2
D gene: NA
clone size: NA
CDR3 protein: CAWVGENGYTF
CDR3 DNA: TGTGCCTGGGTTGGGGAGAATGGCTACACCTTC